Listed below are T cell receptor beta chains from one sample, sequenced in a study of regulatory T cells in long-lasting Graves disease. TCRdb reanalysed the multiplex PCR reads using MiXCR and keeps one entry per CDR3 protein. The data contain approximately 560,000 distinct CDR3 sequences, around 15% of them singletons. Separately, the same data were catalogued under a study of T cells in Graves' hyperthyroidism and ophthalmopathy.

The input for sequencing was peripheral blood mononuclear cells (PBMCs), taken at new diagnosis, from a patient treated with antithyroid drugs. These TCRs come from a man younger than 35 with Graves disease. Each CDR3 is given with its conserved first and last residue. The listing skips clone size in some rows; elsewhere it reads once, few, many or a size class.

size	V	CDR3
NA	TRBV5-1	CASSQEHSPANEQFF
few	TRBV20-1	CSAPSDRTGTSGSRRQYF
few	TRBV30	CAWGAFSTDTQYF
few	TRBV7-3	CASSPITSTDTQYF
once	TRBV19	CATKEGVNHGYTF
few	TRBV18	CASSPGWGRETQYF
many	TRBV13	CASSSHGEETQYF
NA	TRBV15	CATSRGDRALGETQYF
NA	TRBV7-6	CASGGKSGYNEQFF
NA	TRBV10-3	CAISDGGQRTDTQYF
few	TRBV29-1	CSVEDRVGASDEQFF
many	TRBV3-1	CASSQDRQVRQYF
NA	TRBV2	CASRSGRTNTGELFF
NA	TRBV20-1	CSVSTRTDSNQPQHF
NA	TRBV18	CASSPPDSPNTGELFF
few	TRBV5-6	CASSVLTGELFF
many	TRBV2	CASNFDQNTEAFF
few	TRBV4-1	CASSQDSVSYNEQFF
many	TRBV20-1	CSALPGQGYVSNQPQHF
few	TRBV12-3/TRBV12-4	CASSLGRQATYEQYF
many	TRBV3-1	CASSPGISGRYEQYF
NA	TRBV6-1	CASSQFGLAGENIQYF
few	TRBV30	CAYAQNSVSTDTQYF
many	TRBV6-1	CASIFAGVFETQYF
many	TRBV30	CAWSTRTHEQYF
few	TRBV12-3/TRBV12-4	CASVQGYSGELFF
many	TRBV6-1	CASSPALGYEQYF
NA	TRBV5-1	CASSPHRGTGAYGYTF
many	TRBV25-1	CASSQRGRPTYEQYF
few	TRBV7-3	CASHPVAGGIHEQFF
many	TRBV6-1	CASTGPGQRNTGELFF
many	TRBV20-1	CSARDLQGADTQYF